The clone carrying this T cell receptor (beta chain) appeared many times. Antigen: not known. The data originate from a study of spatial heterogeneity in lung cancer. Overall study: Alpha-chain sequences were consistently detected less often than beta-chain sequences.

The study, taken as a whole, reports: Ubiquitous expanded tumor TCRs were seen in blood more at resection than at follow-up.

Stated time point: sample taken at primary tumor resection. Patients with untreated early-stage non-small cell lung cancer, numbering some 72, were the donors. The germline CDR1 and CDR2 sequences are SNHLY and FYNNEI. Unmatched junction bases numbered 6, after V lost 4 bases and J lost 1 base. There are 16 residues in the CDR3. TCRdb recomputed calls from the 5' RACE reads with MiXCR, one row per CDR3 protein. The sample gives roughly 80,000 distinct CDR3 sequences, under 8.5% of which show up once; 6% to 7% is in the top ten. The TCR was taken from a male donor with early-stage non-small cell lung cancer. The material was PBMCs, obtained at surgery. The chain has TRBV2 and TRBJ2-2, with 7 bases aligning to TRBD1. The CDR3 loop reads CASSAPQGLNTGELFF. The CDR3 nucleotides read TGTGCCAGCAGTGCCCCACAGGGGTTGAACACCGGGGAGCTGTTTTTT.